Listed below are T cell receptor beta chains from one sample, sequenced in a study of regulatory T cells in long-lasting Graves disease. TCRdb called the multiplex PCR reads again in MiXCR, with one record for every CDR3 protein. Here the sample spans fewer than 650,000 distinct CDR3 sequences, roughly 15% being singletons. The sample also formed part of further work on T cells in Graves' hyperthyroidism and ophthalmopathy.

The sample here was peripheral blood mononuclear cells (PBMCs), taken at new diagnosis, from a patient treated with antithyroid drugs. The receptors were gathered from a man younger than 35 with Graves disease. CDR3s include the opening cysteine and the closing phenylalanine or tryptophan. The order of the fields is J gene, clone size, D gene, V gene, CDR3 protein, CDR3 DNA. D genes are given only for firm matches. The size entry is marked missing in some rows and otherwise reads once, few, many or a size class.

TRBJ2-5	NA	TRBD2	TRBV7-9	CASSEGGLAGVGETQYF	TGTGCCAGCAGCGAGGGGGGTCTAGCGGGAGTCGGCGAGACCCAGTACTTC
TRBJ2-7	many	NA	TRBV27	CASSPDRQERYEQYF	TGTGCCAGCAGTCCCGACCGACAGGAAAGATACGAGCAGTACTTC
TRBJ2-5	NA	NA	TRBV5-1	CASSESQGTETQYF	TGCGCCAGCAGCGAGAGCCAGGGAACTGAGACCCAGTACTTC
TRBJ2-1	many	NA	TRBV11-2	CASSPVRRQDEQFF	TGTGCCAGCAGCCCCGTACGGCGTCAGGATGAGCAGTTCTTC
TRBJ2-7	many	NA	TRBV10-2	CASSESGLAREQYF	TGCGCCAGCAGTGAGTCAGGGTTAGCGAGGGAGCAGTACTTC
TRBJ2-7	many	TRBD2	TRBV2	CASRGLAGSEQYF	TGTGCCAGCAGGGGACTAGCGGGAAGTGAGCAGTACTTC
TRBJ2-1	NA	TRBD2	TRBV24-1	CATSDFTSGRVNEQFF	TGTGCCACCAGTGATTTCACTAGCGGGAGGGTCAATGAGCAGTTCTTC
TRBJ1-6	few	NA	TRBV27	CASGYNSPLHF	TGTGCCAGCGGTTATAATTCACCCCTCCACTTT
TRBJ2-3	many	NA	TRBV13	CASSFYGHNYTQYF	TGTGCCAGCAGCTTCTACGGGCACAATTATACGCAGTATTTT
TRBJ2-2	NA	TRBD2	TRBV30	CAWTRDYLPGELFF	TGTGCCTGGACCAGGGACTATTTGCCCGGGGAGCTGTTTTTT
TRBJ2-4	NA	NA	TRBV19	CASSIVGATNKNIQYF	TGTGCCAGTAGTATTGTGGGCGCGACCAACAAAAACATTCAGTACTTC
TRBJ2-7	NA	NA	TRBV5-4	CASSLGGVRNYEQYF	TGTGCCAGCAGCTTGGGGGGGGTAAGAAACTACGAGCAGTACTTC
TRBJ2-5	many	TRBD1	TRBV28	CASSSGQTLRETQYF	TGTGCCAGCAGTTCGGGACAGACGCTCCGAGAGACCCAGTACTTC
TRBJ2-7	once	NA	TRBV28	CASSLSPDSSYEQYF	TGTGCCAGCAGTTTATCCCCGGACAGCTCCTACGAGCAGTACTTC
TRBJ1-6	NA	NA	TRBV7-3	CASSRQRNSPLHF	TGTGCCAGCAGCCGACAGAGGAATTCACCCCTCCACTTT
TRBJ2-2	few	TRBD2	TRBV12-3/TRBV12-4	CASSTSPGLAGKEDTGELFF	TGTGCCAGCAGCACATCCCCGGGACTAGCGGGAAAGGAGGACACCGGGGAGCTGTTTTTT
TRBJ2-5	NA	TRBD2	TRBV11-2	CASSFAGDQETQYF	TGTGCCAGCAGCTTTGCGGGGGACCAAGAGACCCAGTACTTC
TRBJ1-2	many	TRBD1	TRBV2	CASSVYGTGNGYTF	TGTGCCAGCAGTGTTTACGGGACAGGGAATGGCTACACCTTC
TRBJ1-1	NA	NA	TRBV20-1	CSGRFGAEAFF	TGCAGTGGCAGATTTGGCGCTGAAGCTTTCTTT
TRBJ2-7	NA	NA	TRBV5-5	CASSFNPDEQYF	TGTGCCAGCAGCTTCAACCCCGACGAGCAGTACTTC
TRBJ1-2	few	TRBD1	TRBV20-1	CSARGQGVDYGYTF	TGCAGTGCTAGAGGACAGGGGGTTGACTATGGCTACACCTTC
TRBJ2-2	few	NA	TRBV6-2/TRBV6-3	CAGGGVTTGELFF	TGTGCCGGTGGGGGAGTGACCACCGGGGAGCTGTTTTTT
TRBJ2-6	few	NA	TRBV19	CASLAISGANVLTF	TGTGCCAGTCTAGCGATCTCTGGGGCCAACGTCCTGACTTTC
TRBJ1-4	NA	NA	TRBV7-6	CASSSHRGPGGEKLFF	TGTGCCAGCAGCTCCCATCGCGGCCCTGGTGGCGAAAAACTGTTTTTT
TRBJ2-1	NA	TRBD1	TRBV5-1	CASSLEQGARSDEQFF	TGCGCCAGCAGCTTGGAACAGGGGGCGAGATCTGATGAGCAGTTCTTC
TRBJ1-4	few	NA	TRBV27	CASSFASGPNEKLFF	TGTGCCAGCAGTTTCGCCTCGGGTCCAAATGAAAAACTGTTTTTT
TRBJ1-5	many	NA	TRBV4-2	CASSQEPRGDQPQHF	TGTGCCAGCAGCCAAGAGCCCAGGGGAGATCAGCCCCAGCATTTT
TRBJ2-5	NA	NA	TRBV20-1	CSARGPLVETQYF	TGCAGTGCTAGAGGTCCTCTCGTCGAGACCCAGTACTTC
TRBJ1-1	NA	NA	TRBV5-1	CASSSVRFGGSEAFF	TGCGCCAGCAGCTCAGTTCGGTTCGGAGGATCTGAAGCTTTCTTT
TRBJ2-1	many	NA	TRBV7-3	CASSPYGHEQFF	TGTGCCAGCAGCCCCTATGGCCATGAGCAGTTCTTC
TRBJ2-7	many	TRBD2	TRBV28	CASSLLSWELAGNYEQYF	TGTGCCAGCAGTTTATTGTCCTGGGAACTAGCGGGGAACTACGAGCAGTACTTC
TRBJ2-7	many	NA	TRBV5-1	CASALDKAYEQYF	TGCGCCAGCGCCCTAGACAAAGCCTACGAGCAGTACTTC
TRBJ2-7	few	TRBD2	TRBV11-2	CASSHREDSYEQYF	TGTGCCAGCAGCCATCGGGAGGACTCCTACGAGCAGTACTTC
TRBJ2-3	many	NA	TRBV11-2	CASSLDWSGGGTDTQYF	TGTGCCAGCAGCTTAGATTGGAGCGGTGGGGGGACAGATACGCAGTATTTT
TRBJ2-1	few	NA	TRBV19	CASFNNEQFF	TGTGCCAGTTTTAACAATGAGCAGTTCTTC
TRBJ1-1	many	TRBD1	TRBV29-1	CSGRQGLSEAFF	TGCAGCGGAAGACAGGGCCTCTCTGAAGCTTTCTTT
TRBJ1-2	few	NA	TRBV7-9	CASSPTVDAYGYTF	TGTGCCAGCAGCCCGACAGTGGACGCCTATGGCTACACCTTC
TRBJ2-3	many	NA	TRBV28	CASSVGSATRDTQYF	TGTGCCAGCAGTGTGGGTAGTGCAACGCGAGATACGCAGTATTTT
TRBJ1-2	many	NA	TRBV2	CASTGPPGPNYGYTF	TGTGCCAGCACCGGCCCCCCGGGACCGAACTATGGCTACACCTTC
TRBJ2-7	many	TRBD2	TRBV20-1	CSATVGLARYEQYF	TGCAGTGCTACCGTAGGACTAGCGCGGTACGAGCAGTACTTC
TRBJ2-3	NA	NA	TRBV12-3/TRBV12-4	CASSLRGARSTDTQYF	TGTGCCAGCAGTTTAAGAGGGGCGCGTAGCACAGATACGCAGTATTTT
TRBJ2-5	NA	NA	TRBV12-3/TRBV12-4	CASSRQAQETQHF	TGTGCCAGCAGTCGACAGGCACAAGAGACCCAGCACTTC
TRBJ2-1	many	NA	TRBV5-1	CASSLLGANEQFF	TGCGCCAGCAGCTTGTTGGGGGCCAATGAGCAGTTCTTC
TRBJ2-3	few	TRBD2	TRBV20-1	CSAEPGLAGAQYF	TGCAGTGCTGAACCGGGACTAGCGGGAGCGCAGTATTTT
TRBJ1-2	NA	NA	TRBV28	CASTQAGTDYGYTF	TGTGCCAGCACCCAAGCCGGGACTGACTATGGCTACACCTTC
TRBJ2-4	many	TRBD2	TRBV27	CASSSWRERGLAKNIQYF	TGTGCCAGCAGTTCCTGGCGGGAGAGGGGATTGGCCAAAAACATTCAGTACTTC
TRBJ1-3	few	TRBD1	TRBV7-3	CASSFPGQGESGNTIYF	TGTGCCAGCAGCTTCCCAGGACAGGGAGAATCTGGAAACACCATATATTTT
TRBJ2-7	many	TRBD1	TRBV28	CASSSQGALNEQYF	TGTGCCAGCAGCTCACAGGGGGCTCTGAACGAGCAGTACTTC
TRBJ2-7	few	NA	TRBV27	CASSYGFLDEQYF	TGTGCCAGCAGTTATGGGTTTTTAGACGAGCAGTACTTC